This passage covers 10 T cell receptor beta chains from one sample sequenced in a study of blood T cells in healthy people across ages. For the second PCR, which ran for about 7 to 11 cycles, a sample-barcoded 5' primer and a J-beta primer mix were used. MiXCR, applied by TCRdb to the 5' RACE reads, yields one record per CDR3 protein. The table includes 1.2 million to 1.5 million distinct CDR3 sequences, roughly 64% detected once. Sequencing used blood. The receptors were sampled from a man between 18 and 35 years old in good health.

This chain links TRBV7-9 with TRBJ2-1, with 10 bases lining up with TRBD2. The V and J ends lost 2 bases and 6 bases, in that order; junction bases with no gene match: 4. The CDR3 loop spans 15 amino acids. Germline values: CDR1 SEHNR, CDR2 FQNEAQ (reference sequence). DNA for the CDR3: TGTGCCAGCAGCTTAACTAGCGGGAATCCCAATGAGCAGTTCTTC. Protein product: CASSLTSGNPNEQFF.

V gene TRBV10-3 combines with J gene TRBJ2-1; 8 nucleotides line up with TRBD2. The germline CDR1 and CDR2 sequences are ENHRY and SYGVKD. J was trimmed by 7 bases and V by 0 bases; bases with no gene match: 11. The CDR3 is 17 amino acids. CDR3 sequence: CAISESKVGLGFNEQFF. The CDR3 coding sequence is TGTGCCATCAGTGAGTCGAAAGTGGGACTAGGATTTAATGAGCAGTTCTTC.

The chain uses TRBV28 and TRBJ1-5; 7 bases line up with TRBD1. The CDR3 totals 12 residues. Unmatched junction bases numbered 4, after V lost 5 bases and J lost 9 bases. The germline V gene has CDR1 MDHEN and CDR2 SYDVKM. CDR3 nucleotides: TGTGCCAGCAGTACCCAGGGGGTGCCCCAGCATTTT. This translates into CASSTQGVPQHF.

The chain recombines TRBV4-2 with TRBJ1-1; unclear D gene. CDR3 size: 15 residues. Trimming removed 3 bases at V and 2 bases at J, with 13 bases between. The germline V gene has CDR1 LGHNA and CDR2 YNFKEQ. The CDR3 loop is CASSHTPEGNTEAFF. CDR3 DNA: TGTGCCAGCAGCCATACACCCGAGGGTAACACTGAAGCTTTCTTT.

The V and J genes are TRBV4-3 and TRBJ1-2; D remains unclear. The ends were cut back, 0 bases at V and 5 bases at J, with 10 bases in the middle. There are 14 residues in the CDR3. Germline-derived CDR1 and CDR2 are LGHNA and YSLEER. The CDR3 sequence is CASSQDGIGYGYTF. Written as DNA, the CDR3 is TGCGCCAGCAGCCAAGATGGGATAGGGTATGGCTACACCTTC.

The J gene is TRBJ2-7, the V gene TRBV7-2; D uncertain. CDR1 is SGHTA, CDR2 FQGNSA, per germline. This CDR3 has 14 residues. The ends were cut back, 1 base at V and 2 bases at J, with 9 bases in the middle. This CDR3 is CASSLVLPTYEQYF. The CDR3 DNA reads as TGTGCCAGCAGCTTAGTGCTCCCCACCTACGAGCAGTACTTC.

This clonotype was counted between two and nine times. The chain links TRBV10-3 to TRBJ2-3; 7 bases are a match to TRBD2. This CDR3 region has 13 residues. CDR1 is ENHRY and CDR2 is SYGVKD in the germline V gene. V shed 8 bases and J 0 bases; nucleotides not matched to a gene: 2. The CDR3 nucleotides read TGTGCCATCGCGGGGGTTAGCACAGATACGCAGTATTTT. This translates into CAIAGVSTDTQYF.

With regard to this clonotype: The junction and the germline gene differ at one end; a read error may be behind it. The chain carries TRBV5-6 and TRBJ2-1; 9 bases match TRBD2. The CDR3 loop spans 17 amino acids. The germline gives CDR1 SGHDT, CDR2 YYEEEE. The CDR3 spells CASSLGISGGLPNGQFF. CDR3 DNA sequence: TGTGCCAGCAGCCTCGGTATTAGCGGGGGTCTTCCCAATGGGCAGTTCTTC. Full variable domain (missing parts from reference TRBV5-6 and TRBJ2-1): DAGVTQSPTHLIKTRGQQVTLRCSPKSGHDTVSWYQQALGQGPQFIFQYYEEEERQRGNFPDRFSGHQFPNYSSELNVNALLLGDSALYLCASSLGISGGLPNGQFFGPGTRLTVL.

The J gene is TRBJ2-1, the V gene TRBV10-2, with D possibly matching TRBD1 (5 bases). Germline values: CDR1 WSHSY, CDR2 SAAADI. V was shortened by 7 bases and J by 0 bases, with 10 bases between the two germline ends. CDR3 length equals 14 residues. In DNA form, the CDR3 reads TGCGCCAGCAAGGGGTTAAGCTCCTACAATGAGCAGTTCTTC. This translates into CASKGLSSYNEQFF.

The J gene is TRBJ1-2, the V gene TRBV7-9, with D possibly being TRBD1 (5 bases). The CDR3 runs to 16 residues. V gave up 4 bases and J gave up 4 bases, with 19 bases separating them. Germline CDR1 and CDR2: SEHNR and FQNEAQ (reference sequence). CDR3 amino acids: CASSYEGPRKLYGYTF. The CDR3 DNA follows: TGTGCCAGCAGCTACGAGGGACCCCGGAAGCTCTATGGCTACACCTTC.